Each of the 16 T cell receptor beta chains below was sequenced from the same sample in a study of chemoradiotherapy in HPV16-positive cancers. Sequencing used immunoSEQ multiplex PCR; TCRdb keeps in-frame clones, though not all of them. The table includes roughly 5,100 clones, over 55% detected once. The sample was tumor tissue, taken from a patient who underwent chemoradiotherapy. These receptors came from a human donor with HPV-associated anogenital cancer.

This clone was detected once. The chain employs TRBV27 and TRBJ2-1; no clear D gene. Germline V lookup: CDR1 MNHEY, CDR2 SMNVEV (reference sequence). Trimming took off 5 bases at V and 4 bases at J, with 9 bases between the two ends. The CDR3 has 13 residues. The CDR3 nucleotides are TGTGCCAGCAGTCCCCCCCGATACAATGAGCAGTTCTTC. Translated, it gives CASSPPRYNEQFF.

The chain links TRBV5-4 to TRBJ2-1; D might be TRBD1 (6 bases). Trimming cost V 1 base and J 2 bases, with 10 bases left between them. CDR1 is SGHNT, CDR2 YYREEE, per germline (reference sequence). The CDR3 extends over 15 amino acids. The CDR3 is CASSLSGVPYNEQFF. The DNA of the CDR3 is TGTGCCAGCAGCTTGTCAGGGGTGCCCTACAATGAGCAGTTCTTC.

The gene calls are TRBV2 and TRBJ2-7; the match to TRBD2 covers 7 bases. CDR1 is SNHLY, CDR2 FYNNEI, per germline. The J segment lost 2 bases and the V segment lost 4 bases, leaving 5 bases of the junction unmatched. This CDR3 contains 14 residues. The CDR3 DNA reads TGTGCCAGCAGTGGGGGGGGAGGCGCCTACGAGCAGTACTTC. Translating gives CASSGGGGAYEQYF. Supplemented by reference TRBV2 and TRBJ2-7, the full variable domain reads EPEVTQTPSHQVTQMGQEVILRCVPISNHLYFYWYRQILGQKVEFLVSFYNNEISEKSEIFDDQFSVERPDGSNFTLKIRSTKLEDSAMYFCASSGGGGAYEQYFGPGTRLTVT.

This clone was recorded only once. V and J are TRBV5-6 and TRBJ1-5; 8 bases align to TRBD1. Germline-derived CDR1 and CDR2 are SGHDT and YYEEEE. This CDR3 has 16 amino acids. The J segment lost 0 bases and the V segment lost 4 bases, leaving 6 bases of the junction unmatched. Here the CDR3 DNA reads TGTGCCAGCAGCGCGACAGGGGTCGATAGCAATCAGCCCCAGCATTTT. This sequence encodes CASSATGVDSNQPQHF.

The V and J genes are TRBV7-9 and TRBJ2-5, with D unresolved. This CDR3 comprises 13 residues. CDR1 SEHNR and CDR2 FQNEAQ come from the germline V gene (reference sequence). V shed 0 bases and J shed 1 base, with 3 bases lying between them. CDR3 protein: CASSLASQETQYF. CDR3 coding DNA: TGTGCCAGCAGCTTAGCTAGCCAAGAGACCCAGTACTTC. The variable domain in full, completed from reference TRBV7-9 and TRBJ2-5, reads DTGVSQNPRHKITKRGQNVTFRCDPISEHNRLYWYRQTLGQGPEFLTYFQNEAQLEKSRLLSDRFSAERPKGSFSTLEIQRTEQGDSAMYLCASSLASQETQYFGPGTRLLVL.

V and J are TRBV5-6 and TRBJ2-5; D gene uncertain. The V gene's germline CDR1 is SGHDT and CDR2 YYEEEE. CDR3 length equals 14 residues. The V gene lost 0 bases and the J gene lost 0 bases, with 6 bases spanning the gap. The CDR3 reads CASSLASNQETQYF. The CDR3 DNA follows: TGTGCCAGCAGCTTGGCCTCTAACCAAGAGACCCAGTACTTC.

This chain links TRBV25-1 with TRBJ1-5; D perhaps matches TRBD1 (6 bases). From germline, CDR1 is MGHDK and CDR2 SYGVNS. V lost 10 bases and J lost 0, with 16 bases in between. The length of the CDR3 is 15 residues. The CDR3 nucleotides are TGTGCCACGGGGCTGACAGGTCTTAGCAATCAGCCCCAGCATTTT. This sequence encodes CATGLTGLSNQPQHF.

This clone was seen only a few times. J is TRBJ1-5 and V is TRBV28, with TRBD1 as a possible D gene (5 bases). Trimming pared 6 bases from V and 2 bases from J, leaving 14 bases between. This CDR3 is built from 15 residues. The germline gives CDR1 MDHEN, CDR2 SYDVKM. Here the CDR3 reads CASSSSQGGNQPQHF. The CDR3 DNA reads as TGTGCCAGCAGCAGCAGTCAGGGTGGCAATCAGCCCCAGCATTTT.

This clone has just one count. The chain combines TRBV5-1 with TRBJ2-5, with 10 bases lining up with TRBD1. Germline V gene lookup returns CDR1 SGHRS and CDR2 YFSETQ. Losses at the gene ends were 0 bases for V and 2 bases for J; bases not matched to a gene: 4. There are 16 residues in the CDR3. CDR3 amino acids: CASSLGGTGEQETQYF. CDR3 DNA sequence: TGCGCCAGCAGCTTGGGGGGGACAGGGGAACAAGAGACCCAGTACTTC.

The chain uses TRBV28 and TRBJ2-6; D ambiguous. CDR3 length equals 14 residues. Trimming removed 3 bases from V and 0 bases from J, with 3 bases in between. Germline V gives CDR1 MDHEN, CDR2 SYDVKM. CDR3 sequence reads: CASSLSSGANVLTF. As DNA, the CDR3 is TGTGCCAGCAGTTTGAGCTCTGGGGCCAACGTCCTGACTTTC. The complete variable domain, with remaining parts taken from reference TRBV28 and TRBJ2-6, reads DVKVTQSSRYLVKRTGEKVFLECVQDMDHENMFWYRQDPGLGLRLIYFSYDVKMKEKGDIPEGYSVSREKKERFSLILESASTNQTSMYLCASSLSSGANVLTFGAGSRLTVL.

The CDR3 reads CASSTLTGGSTDTQYF. CDR3 coding DNA: TGCGCCAGCAGCACCTTAACGGGGGGGAGCACAGATACGCAGTATTTT. The V call is TRBV4-1, the J call TRBJ2-3; 8 bases are a match to TRBD2. The V gene's germline CDR1 is MGHRA and CDR2 YSYEKL. This CDR3 comprises 16 residues. With 5 bases clipped from V and 0 bases from J, the junction kept 7 bases outside the gene matches.

This clone was picked up a small number of times. The chain is built from TRBV7-2 and TRBJ1-2; D is ambiguous. CDR1 and CDR2 (germline): SGHTA, FQGNSA. The CDR3 consists of 15 residues. V was trimmed by 1 base and J by 7 bases, leaving 16 bases between them. CDR3 in amino acids: CASSLGTARSGGYTF. For the CDR3, the DNA is TGTGCCAGCAGCTTAGGAACAGCTCGGAGTGGTGGCTACACCTTC.

This rearrangement joins TRBV5-6 to TRBJ1-6; D uncertain. Germline loops: CDR1 SGHDT, CDR2 YYEEEE. This CDR3 spans 15 amino acids. V shed 4 bases and J shed 9 bases, with 17 bases lying between them. The CDR3: CASSPPGLLVSPLHF. For the CDR3, the DNA is TGTGCCAGCAGCCCTCCGGGCCTCCTAGTTTCACCCCTCCACTTT.

V is TRBV18 and J is TRBJ1-1; D might be TRBD1 (5 bases). The germline V and J ends were trimmed by 3 bases and 4 bases, with 21 bases remaining between them. CDR3 length equals 17 residues. Germline values: CDR1 KGHSH, CDR2 LQKENI. CDR3 loop: CASSPIDSLSGITEAFF. For the CDR3, the DNA is TGTGCCAGCTCACCTATAGACAGCCTGAGTGGGATCACTGAAGCTTTCTTT.

The V and J genes are TRBV7-6 and TRBJ2-1, with no clear D. The CDR3 contains 12 residues. Germline values: CDR1 SGHVS, CDR2 FNYEAQ. Trimming took off 2 bases at V and 8 bases at J, with 7 bases between the two ends. CDR3 protein: CASSLNGDEQFF. In DNA, the CDR3 is TGTGCCAGCAGCTTAAATGGCGATGAGCAGTTCTTC. Together with reference TRBV7-6 and TRBJ2-1, the CDR3 gives the full variable domain: GAGVSQSPRYKVTKRGQDVALRCDPISGHVSLYWYRQALGQGPEFLTYFNYEAQQDKSGLPNDRFSAERPEGSISTLTIQRTEQRDSAMYRCASSLNGDEQFFGPGTRLTVL.

The chain employs TRBV11-3 and TRBJ2-3, with TRBD2 matching over 15 bases. Germline V CDR1 and CDR2: SGHNT, YENEEA. J gave up 3 bases and V 5 bases, and 3 bases lay outside the gene matches. The length of the CDR3 is 16 residues. CDR3 bases: TGTGCCAGCAGCGTTGGGACTAGCGGGAGGACAGATACGCAGTATTTT. Encoded protein: CASSVGTSGRTDTQYF.